One sample yielded the 18 T cell receptor beta chains listed below, sequenced in a study of blood T cells in healthy people across ages. It was with a sample-barcoded 5' primer and a J-beta primer mix that a second PCR of about 6 to 12 cycles was run. TCRdb fed the 5' RACE reads into MiXCR, producing one record per CDR3 protein. Of roughly 700,000 distinct CDR3 sequences in the sample, around a quarter were seen once. The data were also submitted as part of a second study, on T cells of mothers and their children.

Sequencing input: blood. These receptors all stem from a boy aged 10-17 years in good health.

In its sample, this clonotype was seen a few times. The V gene is TRBV9, the J gene TRBJ2-7, with a tentative D call TRBD1 (6 bases). Germline CDR1 is SGDLS and CDR2 is YYNGEE. Deletions cut 3 bases from V and 8 bases from J, with 24 bases between. The CDR3 covers 16 residues. CDR3 sequence: CASSDTGLGSGSKQYF. In DNA, the CDR3 is TGTGCCAGCAGCGACACAGGGTTGGGGTCGGGGTCCAAGCAGTACTTC.

The gene calls are TRBV20-1 and TRBJ2-1; D remains ambiguous. V was cut by 4 bases and J by 2 bases, with 15 bases left in between. Germline CDR1 DFQATT, CDR2 SNEGSKA (reference sequence). CDR3 length: 15 residues. CDR3 sequence (DNA): TGCAGTGCTAAACCGTTTTTTGTAGCCTACAATGAGCAGTTCTTC. Translated: CSAKPFFVAYNEQFF.

This rearrangement joins TRBV28 to TRBJ2-2; maybe TRBD2 (6 bases). Germline CDR1 reads MDHEN; CDR2 reads SYDVKM. Trimming shortened V by 3 bases and J by 0 bases, and 14 bases separated the two germline ends. There are 17 residues in the CDR3. The CDR3 DNA sequence: TGTGCCAGCAGTTTGGGGCTAGCGCTTACGAACACCGGGGAGCTGTTTTTT. Its protein product is CASSLGLALTNTGELFF.

This clonotype was counted only a few times. The chain couples TRBV10-3 to TRBJ2-5; 7 bases are a match to TRBD2. CDR1 is ENHRY and CDR2 is SYGVKD in the germline V gene. This CDR3 spans 17 amino acids. V trimming: 3 bases; J trimming: 3 bases; junction bases outside the gene matches: 13. In DNA, the CDR3 is TGTGCCATCAGTGACCATAGACTAGCACGGGGAGAAGAGACCCAGTACTTC. Translating it yields CAISDHRLARGEETQYF.

The chain recombines TRBV19 with TRBJ2-5; 7 bases line up with TRBD2. The J call may not be correct, given that the DNA end is closer to TRBJ2-7. The CDR3 is 14 residues long. Looked up from germline, CDR1 is LNHDA and CDR2 is SQIVND (reference sequence). CDR3 nucleotides: TGTGCCAGTAGTATCTCTCTAGCGGACTACGAGCAGTACGTC. Translating gives CASSISLADYEQYV.

This clonotype was counted ten times or more. V gene TRBV4-3 combines with J gene TRBJ2-3, with D uncertain. The CDR3 extends over 14 amino acids. Germline V gives CDR1 LGHNA, CDR2 YSLEER. The V end was cut by 0 bases, the J end by 5 bases, with 9 bases between. The CDR3 DNA sequence: TGCGCCAGCAGCCAAGATCTGCCGGGAGATACGCAGTATTTT. Protein sequence: CASSQDLPGDTQYF.

This clonotype was detected only a few times. The chain carries TRBV6-1 and TRBJ1-1, with a tentative D call TRBD1 (5 bases). The CDR3 has 16 amino acids. The V end lost 2 bases, the J end lost 4 bases, and 17 bases lay between the germline ends. The germline CDR1 and CDR2 sequences are MNHNS and SASEGT. This chain's CDR3 is CASSELGVRRGTEAFF. CDR3 bases: TGTGCCAGCAGTGAATTGGGGGTTCGTCGAGGCACTGAAGCTTTCTTT.

The CDR3 bases are TGTGCCAGCAGCGCGCCGCCTCTCCCGACCCAGTACTTC. This sequence encodes CASSAPPLPTQYF. This chain connects TRBV9 to TRBJ2-5; D not certain. The CDR3 has 13 residues. Germline lookup yields CDR1 SGDLS and CDR2 YYNGEE. V gave up 3 bases and J gave up 7 bases, with 13 bases separating them.

V is TRBV29-1 and J is TRBJ1-2; D is perhaps TRBD1 (5 bases). The germline V gene has CDR1 SQVTM and CDR2 ANQGSEA. V was cut by 7 bases and J by 10 bases, with 19 bases left in between. The CDR3 consists of 12 residues. CDR3 nucleotide sequence: TGCAGCGCCGAGGGGCCCCTCTCTATCTACACCTTC. Amino acids: CSAEGPLSIYTF. The full variable domain, rest sourced from reference TRBV29-1 and TRBJ1-2, is SAVISQKPSRDICQRGTSLTIQCQVDSQVTMMFWYRQQPGQSLTLIATANQGSEATYESGFVIDKFPISRPNLTFSTLTVSNMSPEDSSIYLCSAEGPLSIYTFGSGTRLTVV.

This clonotype was seen more than once but under ten times. V is TRBV12-3 or TRBV12-4 and J is TRBJ1-1; D is uncertain. CDR3 length equals 14 residues. V dropped 6 bases and J dropped 6 bases, with 17 bases sitting between them. The CDR3 protein is CASSPSHSFPEAFF. The DNA for the CDR3 is TGTGCCAGCAGCCCGAGCCATTCATTCCCTGAAGCTTTCTTT.

This sequence joins TRBV29-1 and TRBJ1-2, with D perhaps TRBD1 (5 bases). The V gene's germline CDR1 is SQVTM and CDR2 ANQGSEA. This CDR3 comprises 13 residues. The V gene lost 4 bases and the J gene lost 7 bases, with 16 bases spanning the gap. The CDR3 sequence: CSVGSSTGGGYTF. The CDR3 DNA reads TGCAGCGTTGGATCCTCGACTGGGGGTGGCTACACCTTC.

The chain links TRBV13 to TRBJ2-5; D might be TRBD1 (6 bases). The J call may be mistaken, given a closer DNA end match to TRBJ2-7. CDR3 size: 15 residues. CDR1 and CDR2 from the germline V gene are PRHDT and FYEKMQ (reference sequence). CDR3: CASSPNRVLNYEQYF. The CDR3 DNA reads TGTGCCAGCAGCCCAAACAGGGTCTTGAACTACGAGCAGTACTTC.

This chain joins TRBV29-1 and TRBJ2-1; 7 bases fit TRBD2. Per the germline V gene, CDR1 is SQVTM and CDR2 is ANQGSEA. Trimming removed 2 bases from V and 3 bases from J; junction bases left unmatched: 1. The CDR3 runs to 13 residues. Here the CDR3 DNA reads TGCAGCGTTGAACTAGCGGACTACAATGAGCAGTTCTTC. Translation: CSVELADYNEQFF.

V gene TRBV5-1 combines with J gene TRBJ2-1; the D gene is possibly TRBD1 (6 bases). The DNA end favors TRBJ2-7, so the J call may be wrong. The CDR3 is 12 residues long. Germline loops: CDR1 SGHRS, CDR2 YFSETQ. CDR3 sequence reads: CASGEGDYEQYF. As DNA, the CDR3 is TGCGCCAGCGGCGAGGGGGATTACGAGCAGTACTTC.

This chain joins TRBV7-9 and TRBJ2-5, with 10 bases aligning to TRBD2. The J call is in doubt because the DNA end fits TRBJ2-7 better. This CDR3 spans 16 amino acids. The germline gives CDR1 SEHNR, CDR2 FQNEAQ (reference sequence). The CDR3 loop is CASSPYPSGSSYEQYF. The CDR3 region has the DNA TGTGCCAGCAGCCCATATCCTAGCGGGAGCTCCTACGAGCAGTACTTC.

On this clonotype: The conserved phenylalanine or tryptophan normally closing the CDR3 is absent here, so this likely arose from a read error. The chain combines TRBV5-1 with TRBJ1-4; TRBD1 agrees at 7 bases. J was trimmed by 6 bases and V by 7 bases; bases with no gene match: 9. Germline V gene sequence: CDR1 SGHRS, CDR2 YFSETQ. The CDR3 length is 14 residues. CDR3 DNA sequence: TGCGCCAGCCGGCCCGGGACAGCAGATGAAAAACTGTTTTCT. It is translated as CASRPGTADEKLFS.

This sequence joins TRBV5-1 and TRBJ1-5; unclear D gene. This CDR3 region has 14 residues. V was trimmed by 0 bases and J by 8 bases, leaving 12 bases between them. In germline, CDR1 is SGHRS, CDR2 YFSETQ. Written as DNA, the CDR3 is TGCGCCAGCAGCTTGGTGGGTTCTGAGGAGCCCCAGCATTTT. Translation gives CASSLVGSEEPQHF. The full variable domain, rest sourced from reference TRBV5-1 and TRBJ1-5, is KAGVTQTPRYLIKTRGQQVTLSCSPISGHRSVSWYQQTPGQGLQFLFEYFSETQRNKGNFPGRFSGRQFSNSRSEMNVSTLELGDSALYLCASSLVGSEEPQHFGDGTRLSIL.

This clonotype was detected a few times. The chain carries TRBV29-1 and TRBJ2-1; TRBD2 matches at 13 bases. Germline V gives CDR1 SQVTM, CDR2 ANQGSEA. The CDR3 is 16 amino acids. V lost 6 bases, J lost 7 bases, and 12 bases stayed unmatched. This chain's CDR3 is CSVYGLAGVWANEQFF. Here the CDR3 DNA reads TGCAGCGTCTATGGACTAGCGGGAGTCTGGGCGAATGAGCAGTTCTTC.